This is a list of T cell receptor beta chains from one sample in a study of blood T cells in healthy people across ages. From the 5' RACE reads, TCRdb called clonotypes with MiXCR, one entry per CDR3 protein. The data hold about 640,000 distinct CDR3 sequences, with 58% observed a single time. The sequenced material came from blood. All receptors come from a man aged 55 to 70 in good health. CDR3s include the opening cysteine and the closing phenylalanine or tryptophan. D genes are given only for firm matches. Some rows mark clone size as missing; the rest say once, few, many or name a class of expanded clone.

clone size: NA
V gene: TRBV20-1
D gene: NA
J gene: TRBJ1-5
CDR3 protein: CSALQGIDQPQHF
CDR3 DNA: TGCAGTGCTCTGCAGGGAATCGACCAGCCCCAGCATTTT

clone size: NA
V gene: TRBV3-1
D gene: TRBD1
J gene: TRBJ2-6
CDR3 protein: CASSLLSGTGPSGANVLTF
CDR3 DNA: TGTGCCAGCAGCCTTCTCTCCGGGACAGGGCCCTCTGGGGCCAACGTCCTGACTTTC

clone size: NA
V gene: TRBV20-1
D gene: NA
J gene: TRBJ2-7
CDR3 protein: CSANRVFAYEQYF
CDR3 DNA: TGCAGTGCTAACCGGGTTTTTGCCTACGAGCAGTACTTC

clone size: NA
V gene: TRBV9
D gene: NA
J gene: TRBJ1-1
CDR3 protein: CASSEGYSLNTEAFF
CDR3 DNA: TGTGCCAGCAGCGAGGGGTACAGCTTGAACACTGAAGCTTTCTTT

clone size: NA
V gene: TRBV12-3/TRBV12-4
D gene: TRBD1
J gene: TRBJ1-2
CDR3 protein: CASSLLTGGITNYGYTF
CDR3 DNA: TGTGCCAGCAGTTTACTCACAGGGGGCATAACTAACTATGGCTACACCTTC

clone size: NA
V gene: TRBV5-1
D gene: NA
J gene: TRBJ1-2
CDR3 protein: CASSPLGGKRLNYGYTF
CDR3 DNA: TGCGCCAGCAGCCCCCTAGGGGGGAAAAGGCTGAACTATGGCTACACCTTC

clone size: NA
V gene: TRBV12-3/TRBV12-4
D gene: NA
J gene: TRBJ2-5
CDR3 protein: CASSVSLAEETQYF
CDR3 DNA: TGTGCCAGCAGTGTTTCGCTAGCTGAAGAGACCCAGTACTTC

clone size: few
V gene: TRBV10-3
D gene: NA
J gene: TRBJ1-2
CDR3 protein: CAISESGRSYGYTF
CDR3 DNA: TGTGCCATCAGTGAGTCAGGGCGAAGTTATGGCTACACCTTC

clone size: once
V gene: TRBV5-1
D gene: TRBD2
J gene: TRBJ2-5
CDR3 protein: CASSQLAGYQETQYF
CDR3 DNA: TGCGCCAGCAGCCAACTAGCGGGGTACCAAGAGACCCAGTACTTC

clone size: NA
V gene: TRBV28
D gene: TRBD1
J gene: TRBJ2-1
CDR3 protein: CASGQGQFF
CDR3 DNA: TGTGCCAGCGGACAGGGGCAGTTCTTC

clone size: many
V gene: TRBV20-1
D gene: TRBD2
J gene: TRBJ2-1
CDR3 protein: CSASGGGRGTTNEQFF
CDR3 DNA: TGCAGTGCCTCGGGCGGGGGGAGGGGGACTACCAATGAGCAGTTCTTC

clone size: few
V gene: TRBV4-2
D gene: NA
J gene: TRBJ2-3
CDR3 protein: CASSQPPHTQYF
CDR3 DNA: TGTGCCAGCAGCCAACCCCCCCATACGCAGTATTTT

clone size: NA
V gene: TRBV6-5
D gene: TRBD2
J gene: TRBJ2-5
CDR3 protein: CASSYGRGGLETQYF
CDR3 DNA: TGTGCCAGCAGTTACGGGCGGGGGGGCCTGGAGACCCAGTACTTC

clone size: once
V gene: TRBV10-3
D gene: TRBD1
J gene: TRBJ1-2
CDR3 protein: CAISARAGTDYGYTF
CDR3 DNA: TGTGCCATCAGTGCTAGAGCCGGGACAGACTATGGCTACACCTTC

clone size: NA
V gene: TRBV20-1
D gene: NA
J gene: TRBJ1-2
CDR3 protein: CSAPQVSAQVYTF
CDR3 DNA: TGCAGTGCCCCGCAGGTCAGCGCTCAAGTCTACACCTTC

clone size: NA
V gene: TRBV7-2
D gene: NA
J gene: TRBJ2-7
CDR3 protein: CASSSGLIDYEQYF
CDR3 DNA: TGTGCCAGCAGCTCCGGACTGATTGACTACGAGCAGTACTTC

clone size: NA
V gene: TRBV20-1
D gene: TRBD2
J gene: TRBJ2-5
CDR3 protein: CSARAASGGGETQYF
CDR3 DNA: TGCAGTGCTAGAGCGGCTAGCGGGGGCGGAGAGACCCAGTACTTC

clone size: NA
V gene: TRBV12-5
D gene: NA
J gene: TRBJ2-1
CDR3 protein: CATGPPRRGAYNEQFF
CDR3 DNA: TGTGCTACCGGTCCCCCTCGGCGGGGAGCCTACAATGAGCAGTTCTTC

clone size: NA
V gene: TRBV11-2
D gene: TRBD1
J gene: TRBJ2-1
CDR3 protein: CASSQTGVYNEQFF
CDR3 DNA: TGTGCCAGCAGCCAAACAGGGGTCTACAATGAGCAGTTCTTC

clone size: NA
V gene: TRBV2
D gene: NA
J gene: TRBJ1-2
CDR3 protein: CARGSREFASLLNYGYTF
CDR3 DNA: TGTGCCAGAGGATCCAGGGAATTCGCCTCTCTACTAAACTATGGCTACACCTTC